This TCR beta chain was found in a study of identical twins. Study-wide results and limits: Beta out-of-frame sequences displayed a weaker excess of sharing between twins.

The CDR3 has 19 residues. Germline values: CDR1 LGHDT, CDR2 YNNKEL (reference sequence). Comment on this clonotype: Its antigen remains unknown. The junction differs from germline at one of its ends, possibly a read error.

TCRdb reanalysed the 5' RACE reads using MiXCR and keeps one entry per CDR3 protein. The sample holds 700,000 or so distinct CDR3 sequences, less than 25% seen once. The data also belong to a second study, concerning T cells expressing NK-cell markers. That report adds: In a group of several donors, dominant NKG2C+ clonotypes represented about 1.0-7.5% of CD8+ T cells. A few donors' CD3+CD56-NKG2C+ cells were dominated by the same clonotypes.

The chain is built from TRBV3-1 and TRBJ2-2; the match to TRBD2 covers 7 bases. The sequenced sample consisted of PBMCs. The TCR sequence derives from a young woman in good health. The CDR3 region is CACRPDNLGLAGDTGELFF. DNA of the CDR3: TGTGCCTGCAGGCCAGATAACCTCGGATTAGCGGGCGACACCGGGGAGCTGTTTTTT.